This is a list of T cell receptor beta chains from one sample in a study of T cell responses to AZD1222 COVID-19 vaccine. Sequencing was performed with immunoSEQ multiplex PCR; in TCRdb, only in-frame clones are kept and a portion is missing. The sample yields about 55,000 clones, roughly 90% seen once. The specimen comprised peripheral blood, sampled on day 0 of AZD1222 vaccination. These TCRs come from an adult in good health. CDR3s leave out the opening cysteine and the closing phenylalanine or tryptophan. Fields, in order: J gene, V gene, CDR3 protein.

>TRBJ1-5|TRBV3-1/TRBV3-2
ASSQEVLVQPQH
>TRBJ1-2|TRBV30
AWTRNANYGYT
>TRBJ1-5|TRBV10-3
AISPGTGAPGWNQPQH
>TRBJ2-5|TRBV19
ASSPRERGVQETQY
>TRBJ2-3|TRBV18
ASSPTGPSTDTQY
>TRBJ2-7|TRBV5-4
ASSAGLDYEQY
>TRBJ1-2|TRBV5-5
ASSQTGTAYGYT
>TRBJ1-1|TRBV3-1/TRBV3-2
ASSSRVDEAF
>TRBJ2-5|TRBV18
ASSPDRGAGETQY
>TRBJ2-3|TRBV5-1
ASSLAVGSGRMADTQY
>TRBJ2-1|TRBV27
ASSIPGQYNEQF
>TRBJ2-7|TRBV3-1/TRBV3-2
ASSQEPALYEQY
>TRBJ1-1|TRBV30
AWNRQGTEAF
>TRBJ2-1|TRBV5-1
ASSFGTSGRGYEQF
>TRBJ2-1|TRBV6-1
ASSEVLAGGYNEQF
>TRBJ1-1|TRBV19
ASSIGGRLDGAF
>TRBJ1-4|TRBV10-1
ASSEFPNEKLF
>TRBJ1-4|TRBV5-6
ASSLGGLGKLF
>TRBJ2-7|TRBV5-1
ASSFGTGGYEQY
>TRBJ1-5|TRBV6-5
ASSQGMGNQPQH
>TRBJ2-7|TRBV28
ASTPADRESYEQY
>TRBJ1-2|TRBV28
ASSSLTANYGYT
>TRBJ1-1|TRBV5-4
ASSRIGEVGTEAF
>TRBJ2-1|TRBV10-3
ATGGRDYNEQF
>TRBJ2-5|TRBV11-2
ASSPGGGSVVETQY
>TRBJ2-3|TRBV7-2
ASSLVSSGGTDTQY
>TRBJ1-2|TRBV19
ASSMVQYEYGYT
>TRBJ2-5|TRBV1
TSSQDGFKRETQY
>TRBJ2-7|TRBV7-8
ASSSLTSGITYEQY
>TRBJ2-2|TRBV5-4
ASSRARGEGHTGELF
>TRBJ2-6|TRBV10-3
AIGTGEAGANVLT
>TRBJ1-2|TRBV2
ASSEGGYT
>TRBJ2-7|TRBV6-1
ASSAPSGQGFSEQY
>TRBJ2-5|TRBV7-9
ASSLGVQGVGETQY
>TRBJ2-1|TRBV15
ATSRDGTSGTYNEQF
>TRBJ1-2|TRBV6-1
ASSETRGGQTGYT
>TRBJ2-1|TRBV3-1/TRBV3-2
ASSREGRRNEQF
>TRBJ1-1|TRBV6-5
ASRQGQGNTEAF
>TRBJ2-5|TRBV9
ASSPLGSQETQY
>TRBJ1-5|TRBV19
ASSRRDRGNGNQPQH
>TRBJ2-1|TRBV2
ASSVGTSGPNEQF